Each of the 21 T cell receptor beta chains below was sequenced from the same sample in a study of cytomegalovirus exposure and HLA in healthy donors. Method: immunoSEQ multiplex PCR; TCRdb's copy keeps in-frame clones and lacks some. The repertoire consists of 100,000 to 120,000 clones, with around 86% occurring once and the leading ten covering approximately 4%. The sample taken for sequencing was PBMCs. These receptors all come from a young woman in good health and CMV-seropositive.

The chain couples TRBV5-8 to TRBJ2-1, with D perhaps matching TRBD1 (5 bases). Germline CDR1 SGHTS, CDR2 YDEGEE. The CDR3 has 14 amino acids. Between the trimmed V and J ends, which lost 7 bases and 4 bases, there was a span of 15 bases. The CDR3 DNA sequence: TGTGCCAGCGGAGCCGTCCCAGGGTACAATGAGCAGTTCTTC. Translating gives CASGAVPGYNEQFF.

This sequence joins TRBV6-6 and TRBJ1-2; 9 nucleotides agree with TRBD1. With 5 bases clipped from V and 2 bases from J, the junction kept 6 bases outside the gene matches. The CDR3 runs to 15 residues. Germline V gene lookup returns CDR1 MNHNY and CDR2 SVGAGI (reference sequence). As DNA, the CDR3 is TGTGCCAGCAGTCTACGACAGGGGGACAACTATGGCTACACCTTC. Amino acid sequence: CASSLRQGDNYGYTF.

The chain combines TRBV5-1 with TRBJ1-1; D remains unclear. This CDR3 comprises 14 residues. Germline V gene lookup returns CDR1 SGHRS and CDR2 YFSETQ. V was shortened by 5 bases and J by 5 bases, with 16 bases between the two germline ends. CDR3 bases: TGCGCCAGCAGGGCGGTTCAAATTGGGACTGAAGCTTTCTTT. Encoded protein: CASRAVQIGTEAFF.

This clone was detected once. The V gene is TRBV5-6, the J gene TRBJ2-7; possibly TRBD2 for D (5 bases). V lost 1 base and J 0 bases, leaving 5 bases between the germline ends. The CDR3 consists of 13 residues. Germline CDR1 is SGHDT and CDR2 is YYEEEE. The DNA of the CDR3 is TGTGCCAGCAGCTTGCGGGGCTCCTACGAGCAGTACTTC. Protein sequence: CASSLRGSYEQYF. The full variable domain, rest sourced from reference TRBV5-6 and TRBJ2-7, is DAGVTQSPTHLIKTRGQQVTLRCSPKSGHDTVSWYQQALGQGPQFIFQYYEEEERQRGNFPDRFSGHQFPNYSSELNVNALLLGDSALYLCASSLRGSYEQYFGPGTRLTVT.

This sequence joins TRBV10-3 and TRBJ2-1, with 8 bases fitting TRBD2. Germline lookup yields CDR1 ENHRY and CDR2 SYGVKD. CDR3 length: 15 residues. V lost 6 bases, J lost 2 bases, and 6 bases stayed unmatched. The CDR3 protein is CAIREAGATYNEQFF. The CDR3 DNA reads TGTGCCATCAGAGAAGCGGGAGCAACCTACAATGAGCAGTTCTTC.

The chain joins TRBV2 to TRBJ2-4; 8 nucleotides align to TRBD2. V shed 0 bases, J shed 7 bases, and the junction held 8 bases outside the gene matches. The CDR3 totals 16 residues. CDR1 and CDR2 (germline): SNHLY, FYNNEI. The CDR3 sequence is CASSEAGRVGSNIQYF. CDR3 nucleotide sequence: TGTGCCAGCAGTGAAGCCGGGAGGGTCGGGAGTAACATTCAGTACTTC.

The genes are TRBV30 and TRBJ1-1; D is undetermined. V gave up 2 bases and J gave up 0 bases, with 7 bases separating them. The germline CDR1 and CDR2 sequences are GTSNPN and SVGIG (reference sequence). The CDR3 extends over 13 amino acids. The chain's CDR3 is CAWSSTLNTEAFF. As DNA, the CDR3 is TGTGCCTGGAGTTCGACACTGAACACTGAAGCTTTCTTT.

This chain links TRBV7-2 with TRBJ2-3; D not resolved. The CDR3 covers 13 residues. The germline V gene has CDR1 SGHTA and CDR2 FQGNSA. V was trimmed by 2 bases and J by 4 bases, leaving 7 bases between them. CDR3 region: CASSLQASDTQYF. CDR3 sequence (DNA): TGTGCCAGCAGCTTACAGGCATCAGATACGCAGTATTTT. Complete variable domain (other parts from reference TRBV7-2 and TRBJ2-3): GAGVSQSPSNKVTEKGKDVELRCDPISGHTALYWYRQSLGQGLEFLIYFQGNSAPDKSGLPSDRFSAERTGGSVSTLTIQRTQQEDSAVYLCASSLQASDTQYFGPGTRLTVL.

This sequence joins TRBV2 and TRBJ2-1; 16 bases agree with TRBD2. V shed 6 bases and J 6 bases; nucleotides not matched to a gene: 2. Germline V gene data show CDR1 as SNHLY and CDR2 as FYNNEI. CDR3 size: 15 residues. CDR3 protein: CASSGTSGRANEQFF. The CDR3 DNA reads as TGTGCCAGCAGCGGGACTAGCGGGAGGGCCAATGAGCAGTTCTTC.

This chain links TRBV29-1 with TRBJ2-7; TRBD1 aligns across 9 bases. From germline, CDR1 is SQVTM and CDR2 ANQGSEA. V gave up 4 bases and J gave up 3 bases; unmatched junction bases: 7. The CDR3 extends over 14 amino acids. The CDR3 sequence is CSVGWDRVGYEQYF. CDR3 DNA sequence: TGCAGCGTTGGATGGGACAGGGTCGGCTACGAGCAGTACTTC.

As regards this clone: Other DNA variants within this sample encode the same CDR3. V is TRBV7-3 and J is TRBJ2-1; TRBD2 matches at 9 bases. This CDR3 spans 15 amino acids. Per the germline V gene, CDR1 is SGHTA and CDR2 is FQGTGA. After removal of 5 bases from V and 4 bases from J, the junction contained 6 bases not matched to a gene. CDR3 DNA: TGTGCCAGCAGCCTAGCGGGATCCTCTTACAATGAGCAGTTCTTC. This translates into CASSLAGSSYNEQFF.

The chain employs TRBV6-4 and TRBJ2-3; 9 nucleotides agree with TRBD2. The CDR3 sequence is 16 residues long. V lost 2 bases and J lost 3; bases outside the gene matches: 6. Germline V gives CDR1 MRHNA, CDR2 SNTAGT. The CDR3 loop reads CASSDGIAGVTDTQYF. CDR3 DNA sequence: TGTGCCAGCAGTGACGGGATAGCGGGGGTGACAGATACGCAGTATTTT.

The CDR3 spells CASSQGGTGELFF. CDR3 in DNA: TGTGCCAGCAGCCAAGGGGGCACCGGGGAGCTGTTTTTT. V gene TRBV11-3 combines with J gene TRBJ2-2; D possibly corresponds to TRBD1 (6 bases). Deletions cut 5 bases from V and 4 bases from J, with 8 bases between. This CDR3 contains 13 residues. The germline V gene encodes CDR1 SGHNT and CDR2 YENEEA.

This chain connects TRBV7-3 to TRBJ2-2; 9 nucleotides match TRBD2. Germline CDR1 is SGHTA and CDR2 is FQGTGA. With 2 bases clipped from V and 7 bases from J, the junction kept 8 bases outside the gene matches. This CDR3 region has 16 residues. CDR3 nucleotide sequence: TGTGCCAGCAGCTTAGTTGGTAGCGGGAGTATCGGGGAGCTGTTTTTT. This sequence encodes CASSLVGSGSIGELFF.

On this clone: This sample includes further DNA sequences coding for the same CDR3. The rearrangement uses TRBV11-3 and TRBJ2-1; 10 bases map to TRBD2. The V gene's germline CDR1 is SGHNT and CDR2 YENEEA. The junction had 0 bases not matched to a gene; V was cut back by 3 bases and J by 4 bases. This CDR3 is 14 amino acids long. CDR3 sequence: CASSLGLAYNEQFF. The DNA for the CDR3 is TGTGCCAGCAGCTTGGGACTAGCGTACAATGAGCAGTTCTTC.

The V gene is TRBV5-1, the J gene TRBJ2-1; 7 bases agree with TRBD1. The CDR3 sequence is 13 residues long. CDR1 and CDR2 (germline): SGHRS, YFSETQ. The V and J ends lost 1 base and 6 bases, in that order; junction bases with no gene match: 1. In nucleotides, the CDR3 is TGCGCCAGCAGCTTGACAGGGGTCAATGAGCAGTTCTTC. It translates to CASSLTGVNEQFF.

The rearrangement uses TRBV30 and TRBJ1-2; possibly TRBD1 for D (6 bases). The germline V gene encodes CDR1 GTSNPN and CDR2 SVGIG (reference sequence). There are 13 residues in the CDR3. V was shortened by 2 bases and J by 3 bases, with 10 bases between the two germline ends. Here the CDR3 reads CAWSIRGDYGYTF. CDR3 nucleotide sequence: TGTGCCTGGAGTATCAGGGGAGACTATGGCTACACCTTC.

The genes are TRBV9 and TRBJ1-1; 7 bases are shared with TRBD1. CDR3 length equals 15 residues. Unmatched junction bases numbered 8, after V lost 6 bases and J lost 0 bases. The germline V gene has CDR1 SGDLS and CDR2 YYNGEE. The CDR3 DNA reads as TGTGCCAGCACCGAACTCAGGGGGATGAACACTGAAGCTTTCTTT. Translating gives CASTELRGMNTEAFF. The full variable domain, rest sourced from reference TRBV9 and TRBJ1-1, is DSGVTQTPKHLITATGQRVTLRCSPRSGDLSVYWYQQSLDQGLQFLIQYYNGEERAKGNILERFSAQQFPDLHSELNLSSLELGDSALYFCASTELRGMNTEAFFGQGTRLTVV.

This rearrangement joins TRBV7-3 to TRBJ2-7; 7 nucleotides match TRBD2. Germline V gives CDR1 SGHTA, CDR2 FQGTGA. This CDR3 contains 16 residues. Trimming removed 5 bases from V and 6 bases from J; junction bases left unmatched: 16. CDR3 DNA: TGTGCCAGCAGCCCAACAGTGCGGCTAGCGGACGGCGAGCAGTACTTC. Protein product: CASSPTVRLADGEQYF.

The chain employs TRBV11-2 and TRBJ1-1, with 7 bases that match TRBD1. In germline, CDR1 is SGHAT, CDR2 FQNNGV. The CDR3 runs 15 residues. With 3 bases clipped from V and 3 bases from J, the junction kept 7 bases outside the gene matches. CDR3 DNA: TGTGCCAGCAGCTTTGGAGGGGGCTTGTACACTGAAGCTTTCTTT. Its protein is CASSFGGGLYTEAFF.

The chain uses TRBV27 and TRBJ1-4; TRBD1 matches 7 bases. V lost 3 bases and J lost 7; bases outside the gene matches: 5. Germline CDR1 reads MNHEY; CDR2 reads SMNVEV (reference sequence). This CDR3 has 14 residues. CDR3 region: CASSLTGYSEKLFF. The CDR3 DNA is TGTGCCAGCAGTTTGACAGGGTACTCTGAAAAACTGTTTTTT. The whole variable domain, remainder taken from reference TRBV27 and TRBJ1-4, is EAQVTQNPRYLITVTGKKLTVTCSQNMNHEYMSWYRQDPGLGLRQIYYSMNVEVTDKGDVPEGYKVSRKEKRNFPLILESPSPNQTSLYFCASSLTGYSEKLFFGSGTQLSVL.